One T cell receptor (beta chain) is described in this entry. Its antigen remains unidentified. No clone much larger than this one lies a single base away; base qualities are absent. This sample is part of a study of T cells after yellow fever vaccination (dated by TCRdb to about 2019). Describing the broader study: Libraries from fractions with low cell numbers were prepared with the SMART-Seq v4 Ultra Low Input RNA kit. To follow T-cell clones before and after both primary and booster YFV17D yellow fever vaccination, bulk TCR alpha and beta repertoires underwent longitudinal sequencing. The cohort comprised two healthy male donors, one aged 18 to 30 and one aged 30 to 40 years. Bulk PBMC replicates and cell subsets were isolated from blood drawn at multiple timepoints before and after both primary and secondary immunization.

From the cysteine through the phenylalanine, the CDR3 covers 14 amino acids. Only the CDR3 region is kept as DNA, spanning 42 bases read in frame from base 1. CDR1 and CDR2, looked up from the germline V gene, are MNHNS and SASEGT. Trimming costs V 7 bases and J 4 bases, and their ends lie 15 bases apart. Summary of the overall study and its limitations: Compared with the primary T-cell response, the secondary T-cell response was faster but weaker, reaching its peak on day 5 rather than on day 15. Computational filtering was required because FACS-sorted repertoires could contain abundant contaminating clonotypes from the bulk population. A small share of clonotypes was detected in both CD4 and CD8 compartments, with the overlap likely arising from convergent recombination. The study included only a couple of donors, which limits how far the findings can be generalized. Most clones expanded after primary vaccination were re-detected after the booster (almost 98% of CD4 and around 86% of CD8), suggesting broad memory maintenance.

TCR cDNA was made using 5'RACE template switching, a step that added a universal primer site and unique molecular identifiers. Priming for cDNA synthesis came from both the TCR alpha and TCR beta constant segments. Two PCR steps were used to amplify libraries, with sample barcodes and sequencing adapters being added in the second step. Sequencing of the libraries was done on either Illumina HiSeq 2500 (2x100 bp) or NovaSeq (2x150 bp). In the original analysis: Demultiplexing of reads and collapsing into UMI consensus sequences were performed with MIGEC, and V(D)J alignment was carried out with MiXCR. Clonotypes responding to the vaccine were identified with edgeR on replicate PBMC samples, with the criteria of FDR below 0.01 and a log2 fold change above 5 up to day 15. Each bulk clonotype was labeled CD4 or CD8 based on which sequenced repertoire, CD4 or CD8, contained the clonotype at higher abundance. The public reads were quality trimmed at Q25 with fastp and then assembled into clones with MiXCR by TCRdb, keeping productive beta chains. Identical CDR3 proteins give one entry, which carries the most common genes and DNA. Here the V and J calls rest on TCRdb's processing, not on the authors' analysis. The sample table lists around 500,000 distinct CDR3 sequences, 21% of them with a count of one. The ten biggest clones cover 16% of the sample.

In light of the paper, this sample's treatment or condition label describes: live attenuated yellow fever vaccine strain. At each blood-draw timepoint, two biological replicates of bulk PBMCs were collected. PBMCs were isolated from peripheral blood using a standard Ficoll-Paque protocol. TriZol was used to extract RNA from bulk PBMCs, CD4 and CD8 fractions, and dextramer-positive and dextramer-negative fractions. Sequencing was performed on PBMCs, taken roughly 20 days after the first yellow fever vaccination. The sequence came from a man in his late teens or twenties who received the YFV17D yellow fever vaccine. This chain joins TRBV6-1 to TRBJ2-3; the D gene is tentatively TRBD1 or TRBD2, each matching 5 bases. The CDR3 corresponds to CASTSGFSADTQYF. The nucleotides read TGTGCCAGCACCTCAGGGTTTAGCGCAGATACGCAGTATTTT.